This paragraph covers one TCR beta chain sequence. Its antigen is still unknown. The sample belongs to a study of cytomegalovirus exposure and HLA in healthy donors. General study findings and limits: An analysis done earlier found most TCR beta V segments productive about 87% or about 30% of the time. Cytomegalovirus association was assigned to approximately 180 TCR beta chains.

PCR was performed using 60 Vbeta and 13 Jbeta primers. Profiling relied on immunoSEQ multiplex PCR, and the TCRdb table lists in-frame clones only, not all of them. Found here are roughly 110,000 clones, about 85% of them singletons; the top ten hold around 2.3%. Sequencing was performed on PBMCs. The receptor's source is a man younger than 40 in good health and CMV-seronegative.

This chain's CDR3 is CASSPPGQGTYEQYF. CDR3 DNA sequence: TGTGCCAGCTCACCACCCGGACAGGGCACCTACGAGCAGTACTTC. The V call is TRBV18, the J call TRBJ2-7, with 8 bases matching TRBD1. J lost 2 bases, V lost 0 bases, and 3 bases had no gene match. The CDR3 sequence is 15 residues long. The germline gives CDR1 KGHSH, CDR2 LQKENI. Filled out from reference TRBV18 and TRBJ2-7, the complete variable domain reads NAGVMQNPRHLVRRRGQEARLRCSPMKGHSHVYWYRQLPEEGLKFMVYLQKENIIDESGMPKERFSAEFPKEGPSILRIQQVVRGDSAAYFCASSPPGQGTYEQYFGPGTRLTVT.